This T cell receptor beta chain was recorded in a study of cytomegalovirus exposure and HLA in healthy donors. 13 Jbeta primers and 60 Vbeta primers were used for the PCR. Assay: immunoSEQ multiplex PCR; the TCRdb copy retains only in-frame clones and omits some. The sample holds tens of thousands of clones, about 79% seen once. Remarks on this clone: Its antigen is currently unknown.

The CDR3 sequence is 16 residues long. From germline, CDR1 is SGHTA and CDR2 FQGTGA. V was clipped by 4 bases and J by 3 bases; unmatched bases: 4. Study-wide results and caveats: Through in vitro validation, three CMV-associated chains were shown to be specific for CMV antigens. A later analysis reportedly identified an Asian-associated ancestry cluster as carrying fewer N-insertions than the 666-donor mean.

The receptor comes from a man aged 45-65 years in good health and CMV-seronegative. The specimen was PBMCs. The gene calls are TRBV7-3 and TRBJ2-1, with 12 bases fitting TRBD2. DNA for the CDR3: TGTGCCAGCAGCTCCTGGACTAGCGGGAACTACAATGAGCAGTTCTTC. This sequence encodes CASSSWTSGNYNEQFF.